Shown below are 30 T cell receptor beta chains from a single sample sequenced in a study of naive and memory T cell subsets. Both TRBC1 and TRBC2 were covered by a beta constant-region primer of two equimolar oligonucleotides. Ligated cDNA was amplified by four rounds of PCR with nested alpha and beta constant-region primers and SP2. MiXCR, applied by TCRdb to the UMI-ligation and nested PCR reads, yields one record per CDR3 protein. The sample holds around 29,000 distinct CDR3 sequences, around a sixth seen once. The material sequenced was effector memory CD4+ T cells from blood. Subset denoted: effector memory, CD45RA- CD27-. These receptors all come from a human donor in good health.

The gene calls are TRBV6-2 or TRBV6-3 and TRBJ1-2; D remains unclear. Germline CDR1 MNHEY, CDR2 SVGEGT. V lost 8 bases and J 7 bases, leaving 17 bases between the germline ends. The CDR3 loop spans 13 amino acids. The CDR3 DNA reads as TGTGCCAGCCGGGAACAACTTTTCCTTGGCTACACCTTC. Amino acids: CASREQLFLGYTF.

The V call is TRBV6-6, the J call TRBJ1-1; D gene ambiguous. V was trimmed by 5 bases and J by 1 base, leaving 5 bases between them. Looked up from germline, CDR1 is MNHNY and CDR2 is SVGAGI (reference sequence). This CDR3 contains 12 residues. This CDR3 reads CASSGKNTEAFF. CDR3 coding DNA: TGTGCCAGCAGTGGAAAGAACACTGAAGCTTTCTTT.

This rearrangement joins TRBV20-1 to TRBJ1-1, with D possibly TRBD1 on 5 matching bases. The CDR3 covers 12 residues. CDR1 is DFQATT, CDR2 SNEGSKA, per germline (reference sequence). V shed 1 base and J shed 7 bases, with 10 bases lying between them. The CDR3 region is CSARAPQGEAFF. For the CDR3, the DNA is TGCAGTGCTAGAGCCCCCCAGGGTGAAGCTTTCTTT.

The table lists this clonotype with many counts. In nucleotides, the CDR3 is TGCGCCAGCAGGGCACAGGAGGTCACCGGGGAGCTGTTTTTT. It translates to CASRAQEVTGELFF. The chain couples TRBV10-1 to TRBJ2-2; tentatively, D is TRBD1 or TRBD2 (5 bases each). Germline loops: CDR1 WNHNN, CDR2 SYGVQD (reference sequence). The CDR3 covers 14 residues. Trimming cost V 6 bases and J 4 bases, with 12 bases left between them.

This clonotype was detected many times. The chain joins TRBV6-1 to TRBJ1-1; 8 bases line up with TRBD1. Germline-derived CDR1 and CDR2 are MNHNS and SASEGT. The CDR3 is 14 amino acids. The V and J ends lost 7 bases and 0 bases, in that order; junction bases with no gene match: 4. CDR3 in DNA: TGTGCCAGCACTGTGACAGGGGTGAACACTGAAGCTTTCTTT. Its translation is CASTVTGVNTEAFF.

This chain links TRBV29-1 with TRBJ2-7, with 7 nucleotides matching TRBD2. The CDR3 is 12 amino acids. The trim removed 5 bases at V and 1 base at J, leaving 2 bases unmatched. Germline assignment: CDR1 SQVTM and CDR2 ANQGSEA. The CDR3 DNA sequence: TGCAGCGTTTCACTAGCGTCCTACGAGCAGTACTTC. The encoded protein is CSVSLASYEQYF.

Ten or more counts support this clonotype. The chain recombines TRBV20-1 with TRBJ1-2, with TRBD1 matching 7 bases. V dropped 1 base and J dropped 0; count of bases not matched to a gene: 17. This CDR3 has 19 residues. In germline, CDR1 is DFQATT, CDR2 SNEGSKA (reference sequence). CDR3 in amino acids: CSARVRGVLGGGTNYGYTF. As DNA, the CDR3 is TGCAGTGCTAGAGTCAGGGGAGTCCTAGGGGGCGGGACTAACTATGGCTACACCTTC.

This clonotype was detected a few times. The rearrangement uses TRBV4-1 and TRBJ2-7; 9 bases align to TRBD1. Losses at the gene ends were 0 bases for V and 2 bases for J; bases not matched to a gene: 11. Germline V gene data show CDR1 as MGHRA and CDR2 as YSYEKL. CDR3 size: 18 residues. Written as DNA, the CDR3 is TGCGCCAGCAGCCAAGATCCATACTCAGGACAGGGGACCTACGAGCAGTACTTC. Translated, it gives CASSQDPYSGQGTYEQYF.

This chain connects TRBV27 to TRBJ2-3, with TRBD2 matching 9 bases. V gave up 5 bases and J gave up 4 bases; unmatched junction bases: 13. The germline CDR1 and CDR2 sequences are MNHEY and SMNVEV (reference sequence). This CDR3 region has 17 residues. For the CDR3, the DNA is TGTGCCAGCAGTGCTCGCTTATTAGCGGGAGTCGCAGATACGCAGTATTTT. This codes for CASSARLLAGVADTQYF.

The chain is built from TRBV9 and TRBJ1-6, with D unresolved. The CDR3 runs to 13 residues. Trimming removed 4 bases at V and 10 bases at J, with 12 bases between. Germline assignment: CDR1 SGDLS and CDR2 YYNGEE. CDR3 residues: CASSRGGVSPLHF. CDR3 nucleotides: TGTGCCAGCAGCCGAGGTGGGGTATCACCCCTCCACTTT. Full variable domain (rest looked up from reference TRBV9 and TRBJ1-6): DSGVTQTPKHLITATGQRVTLRCSPRSGDLSVYWYQQSLDQGLQFLIQYYNGEERAKGNILERFSAQQFPDLHSELNLSSLELGDSALYFCASSRGGVSPLHFGNGTRLTVT.

In this sample, this clonotype turned up many times. The chain links TRBV25-1 to TRBJ1-1; D not resolved. Germline V gene lookup returns CDR1 MGHDK and CDR2 SYGVNS. V lost 11 bases to trimming and J lost 4 bases, with 23 bases between them. The CDR3 runs 15 residues. CDR3 loop: CAAAAGSQRSTEAFF. CDR3 DNA sequence: TGTGCCGCAGCTGCGGGGTCCCAACGGAGCACTGAAGCTTTCTTT.

This clonotype turned up a few times. The V call is TRBV7-2, the J call TRBJ1-6; 7 bases are shared with TRBD1. The CDR3 runs 16 residues. The germline V gene encodes CDR1 SGHTA and CDR2 FQGNSA. V trimming: 2 bases; J trimming: 9 bases; junction bases outside the gene matches: 10. CDR3 sequence: CASSLPAGRGTSPLHF. The CDR3 DNA is TGTGCCAGCAGCTTACCAGCGGGCAGGGGGACTTCACCCCTCCACTTT.

This clonotype has just a few counts. V is TRBV3-1 and J is TRBJ2-7, with D perhaps being TRBD1 or TRBD2 (5 bases each). With 1 base removed from V and 7 bases from J, the gap between germline ends came to 17 bases. CDR3 length: 15 residues. Germline V gives CDR1 LGHDT, CDR2 YNNKEL (reference sequence). The CDR3: CASSQGRTPEGEQYF. DNA for the CDR3: TGTGCCAGCAGCCAAGGAAGGACCCCCGAGGGGGAGCAGTACTTC.

In its sample, this clonotype was seen a few times. The chain uses TRBV6-5 and TRBJ2-5, with 10 positions matching TRBD2. The CDR3 covers 16 residues. Germline V gene lookup returns CDR1 MNHEY and CDR2 SVGAGI. J lost 3 bases, V lost 5 bases, and 9 bases had no gene match. CDR3 coding DNA: TGTGCCAGCAGTCGGATAAGGACTAGCGGAAAAGAGACCCAGTACTTC. It encodes CASSRIRTSGKETQYF.

In this sample, this clonotype turned up many times. V and J are TRBV6-5 and TRBJ1-5, with D perhaps TRBD1 (5 bases). The CDR3 loop spans 13 amino acids. Per the germline V gene, CDR1 is MNHEY and CDR2 is SVGAGI. V dropped 5 bases and J dropped 5 bases, with 10 bases sitting between them. CDR3 amino acids: CASSLDNYQPQHF. The CDR3 DNA follows: TGTGCCAGCAGTCTGGACAATTATCAGCCCCAGCATTTT.

A few counts support this clonotype. The chain uses TRBV28 and TRBJ2-3; perhaps TRBD2 as D (5 bases). The CDR3 length is 15 residues. Germline V lookup: CDR1 MDHEN, CDR2 SYDVKM. The V end was cut by 4 bases, the J end by 3 bases, with 14 bases between. CDR3 nucleotide sequence: TGTGCCAGCAGTTCAGCTCATCGGGGAACAGATACGCAGTATTTT. It translates to CASSSAHRGTDTQYF.

Of note for this clonotype: This could be a read error, since a much larger clone is one nucleotide away. The chain employs TRBV21-1 and TRBJ2-1; the listed D gene, TRBD2, was not tested against the DNA. TRBV21-1 is an annotated pseudogene. The CDR3 has 17 amino acids. The CDR3 sequence: CASSPSQLAEYYNEQSF. The CDR3 region has the DNA TGTGCCAGCAGCCCTTCTCAACTAGCGGAATACTACAATGAGCAGTCCTTC.

This clonotype was picked up a small number of times. The V gene is TRBV7-6, the J gene TRBJ1-2; the D gene is possibly TRBD1 (6 bases). The CDR3 runs 15 residues. CDR1 is SGHVS, CDR2 FNYEAQ, per germline. Trimming shortened V by 1 base and J by 4 bases, and 13 bases separated the two germline ends. CDR3 residues: CASSLDAGASYGYTF. CDR3 sequence (DNA): TGTGCCAGCAGCTTAGACGCGGGGGCAAGCTATGGCTACACCTTC.

This clonotype was counted at least ten times. The chain links TRBV29-1 to TRBJ1-1, with unresolved D. Trimming stripped 0 bases from V and 14 bases from J, with 7 bases between. The CDR3 covers 9 residues. Looked up from germline, CDR1 is SQVTM and CDR2 is ANQGSEA. The CDR3 DNA is TGCAGCGTTGAAGACACAGAGTTCTTT. This codes for CSVEDTEFF.

This clonotype was observed a few times. The chain is built from TRBV11-2 and TRBJ2-3, with TRBD2 matching 7 bases. The CDR3 has 16 amino acids. Germline V CDR1 and CDR2: SGHAT, FQNNGV. The junction had 7 bases not matched to a gene; V was cut back by 1 base and J by 3 bases. The CDR3 loop reads CASSLVGGGATDTQYF. CDR3 DNA: TGTGCCAGCAGCTTAGTTGGGGGAGGGGCTACAGATACGCAGTATTTT.

The CDR3 spells CASSPEYLSTDTQYF. As DNA, the CDR3 is TGTGCCAGCAGCCCCGAGTACCTTAGCACAGATACGCAGTATTTT. This chain uses TRBV7-3 with TRBJ2-3; D remains ambiguous. This CDR3 region has 15 residues. From germline, CDR1 is SGHTA and CDR2 FQGTGA. With 5 bases removed from V and 0 bases from J, the gap between germline ends came to 12 bases.

This clonotype was recorded a few times. This chain uses TRBV2 with TRBJ2-7; D perhaps matches TRBD2 (5 bases). CDR3 size: 12 residues. Germline V gene lookup returns CDR1 SNHLY and CDR2 FYNNEI. Trimming took 7 bases from V and 4 from J, leaving 11 bases between them. CDR3 sequence reads: CASKESGYEQYF. The CDR3 DNA sequence: TGTGCCAGCAAGGAATCGGGGTACGAGCAGTACTTC.

The chain has TRBV19 and TRBJ2-2; TRBD2 agrees at 7 bases. The junction had 10 bases not matched to a gene; V was cut back by 0 bases and J by 6 bases. From germline, CDR1 is LNHDA and CDR2 SQIVND (reference sequence). This CDR3 is built from 17 residues. The CDR3 sequence: CASSIDWRGLGAGELFF. The CDR3 bases are TGTGCCAGTAGTATAGATTGGCGGGGGTTGGGTGCCGGGGAGCTGTTTTTT.

This clonotype was recorded once. This sequence joins TRBV3-1 and TRBJ1-4, with D uncertain. Trimming cost V 4 bases and J 4 bases, with 16 bases left between them. Germline assignment: CDR1 LGHDT and CDR2 YNNKEL (reference sequence). The CDR3 totals 16 residues. The CDR3 reads CASSRLRGGLNEKLFF. CDR3 DNA sequence: TGTGCCAGCAGCCGACTCCGAGGAGGTCTTAATGAAAAACTGTTTTTT.

The sample holds a few counts of this clonotype. The chain is built from TRBV6-2 or TRBV6-3 and TRBJ2-2; 10 positions agree with TRBD1. The CDR3 contains 16 residues. From germline, CDR1 is MNHEY and CDR2 SVGEGT. J gave up 3 bases and V 5 bases, and 6 bases lay outside the gene matches. The CDR3 nucleotides are TGTGCCAGCAGTGGGGCCGGGACAGGGGACACCGGGGAGCTGTTTTTT. As protein: CASSGAGTGDTGELFF.

This clonotype was recorded at least ten times. V usage is TRBV6-2 or TRBV6-3 and J usage is TRBJ1-1, with D maybe TRBD1 (5 bases). The CDR3 length is 14 residues. Trimming left V 7 bases short and J 1 base short, with 13 bases between. Germline CDR1 MNHEY, CDR2 SVGEGT. The CDR3: CASTPRGENTEAFF. CDR3 in DNA: TGTGCCAGCACCCCACGAGGGGAGAACACTGAAGCTTTCTTT.

The rearrangement joins TRBV20-1 to TRBJ2-1, with TRBD2 matching over 10 bases. The CDR3 runs 15 residues. Per the germline V gene, CDR1 is DFQATT and CDR2 is SNEGSKA (reference sequence). V was pared by 5 bases and J by 0 bases, with 4 bases of the junction left unmatched. This chain's CDR3 is CSAYSGRTSYNEQFF. Written as DNA, the CDR3 is TGCAGTGCTTATAGCGGGAGGACCTCCTACAATGAGCAGTTCTTC.

The rearrangement joins TRBV7-8 to TRBJ2-2, with 13 bases matching TRBD2. Germline V gene lookup returns CDR1 SGHVS and CDR2 FQNEAQ. Trimming removed 5 bases from V and 1 base from J; junction bases left unmatched: 4. The CDR3 spans 17 residues. CDR3 DNA: TGTGCCAGCAGCCGCGGGACTAGCGGGATGAACACCGGGGAGCTGTTTTTT. Its translation: CASSRGTSGMNTGELFF.

The chain recombines TRBV7-9 with TRBJ2-1; TRBD2 might be the D (6 bases). From germline, CDR1 is SEHNR and CDR2 FQNEAQ (reference sequence). V was shortened by 3 bases and J by 0 bases, with 18 bases between the two germline ends. CDR3 length: 18 residues. CDR3 DNA: TGTGCCAGCAGCTTCCGAAACGGGACTTCCCGCTCCTACAATGAGCAGTTCTTC. Its translation: CASSFRNGTSRSYNEQFF.

This clonotype was counted only a few times. The V call is TRBV6-1, the J call TRBJ1-1, with D perhaps TRBD1 (6 bases). Germline values: CDR1 MNHNS, CDR2 SASEGT. The CDR3 extends over 14 amino acids. The germline V and J ends were trimmed by 8 bases and 5 bases, with 18 bases remaining between them. For the CDR3, the DNA is TGTGCCAGCGGGTTGAAAACAGGGTCGACTGAAGCTTTCTTT. It is translated as CASGLKTGSTEAFF.